These 27 T cell receptor beta chains originate from one sample sequenced in a study of post-analysis software for immune sequencing data. General study results and limits: TRBV5-6, TRBV5-1 and TRBV20-1 were among five TRBV segments more frequent in patients than controls.

Their recognized antigens are unknown. TCR beta libraries were prepared from cDNA with unique molecular identifiers. In TCRdb, the PCR reads were re-called with MiXCR into one record per CDR3 protein. This sample yields hundreds of thousands of distinct CDR3 sequences, of which about 27% are seen a single time; 0.55% to 0.65% belongs to the top ten. Sequencing was carried out using blood. Receptors were obtained from a girl aged 5-17 years with multiple sclerosis.

V usage is TRBV11-2 and J usage is TRBJ2-7, with D maybe TRBD1 (5 bases). The J call may be in error: the DNA end matches TRBJ2-5 better. The CDR3 spans 15 residues. Germline-derived CDR1 and CDR2 are SGHAT and FQNNGV. CDR3 sequence reads: CASSLGAGNRETQYF. As DNA, the CDR3 is TGTGCCAGCAGCTTAGGGGCAGGGAATCGCGAGACCCAGTACTTC.

This clonotype was seen a handful of times. This chain uses TRBV20-1 with TRBJ1-1, with D hard to call. Germline V gene data show CDR1 as DFQATT and CDR2 as SNEGSKA (reference sequence). The V gene lost 3 bases and the J gene lost 5 bases, with 22 bases spanning the gap. This CDR3 has 16 residues. As DNA, the CDR3 is TGCAGTGCTAGCGTTCTCGCGCGGGAGCTCGGGACTGAAGCTTTCTTT. It codes for CSASVLARELGTEAFF.

This clonotype was observed a handful of times. This sequence joins TRBV20-1 and TRBJ2-7, with D unresolved. Trimming pared 6 bases from V and 2 bases from J, leaving 17 bases between. The length of the CDR3 is 14 residues. Germline V lookup: CDR1 DFQATT, CDR2 SNEGSKA (reference sequence). The CDR3 sequence is CSAPPRAAAYEQYF. CDR3 coding DNA: TGCAGTGCCCCCCCGAGAGCCGCCGCCTACGAGCAGTACTTC.

A few counts support this clonotype. This chain uses TRBV20-1 with TRBJ2-5; 7 bases are shared with TRBD1. Trimming removed 4 bases from V and 4 bases from J; junction bases left unmatched: 6. The CDR3 has 13 amino acids. Germline values: CDR1 DFQATT, CDR2 SNEGSKA (reference sequence). The CDR3 nucleotides are TGCAGTGCTATTGACAGGGTGGGAGAGACCCAGTACTTC. It translates to CSAIDRVGETQYF.

The chain recombines TRBV6-6 with TRBJ2-3; no clear D. Germline CDR1 is MNHNY and CDR2 is SVGAGI (reference sequence). Trimming cost V 2 bases and J 4 bases, with 4 bases left between them. This CDR3 is built from 12 residues. The CDR3 loop is CASSYNPDTQYF. The CDR3, as DNA: TGTGCCAGCAGTTACAACCCAGATACGCAGTATTTT.

In its sample, this clonotype was seen once. The chain combines TRBV12-3 or TRBV12-4 with TRBJ2-1, with 12 positions matching TRBD1. With 3 bases clipped from V and 6 bases from J, the junction kept 3 bases outside the gene matches. The CDR3 contains 15 residues. CDR3 nucleotides: TGTGCCAGCAGTTTGTCGGGACAGGGGGCCAATGAGCAGTTCTTC. Its translation is CASSLSGQGANEQFF.

The V and J genes are TRBV18 and TRBJ1-1; unclear D gene. The CDR3 is 14 residues long. Germline V gives CDR1 KGHSH, CDR2 LQKENI. V shed 0 bases and J shed 3 bases, with 8 bases lying between them. The CDR3 DNA reads as TGTGCCAGCTCACCACCGAACGGAGACACTGAAGCTTTCTTT. This sequence encodes CASSPPNGDTEAFF.

In its sample, this clonotype was seen many times. The rearrangement links TRBV21-1 to TRBJ2-1. TRBV21-1 is an annotated pseudogene. The length of the CDR3 is 10 residues. CDR3 loop: CASSNDEQFF. CDR3 sequence (DNA): TGTGCCAGCAGCAATGATGAGCAGTTCTTC.

This clonotype has more than one count but fewer than ten. The chain has TRBV27 and TRBJ1-2; TRBD1 is a possible D gene (5 bases). The length of the CDR3 is 14 residues. From germline, CDR1 is MNHEY and CDR2 SMNVEV (reference sequence). V lost 2 bases to trimming and J lost 4 bases, with 11 bases between them. The CDR3 here is CASSLKGPLYGYTF. CDR3 in DNA: TGTGCCAGCAGTTTAAAGGGACCTCTCTATGGCTACACCTTC.

In this sample, this clonotype turned up a few times. J is TRBJ2-7 and V is TRBV6-1, with 12 positions matching TRBD1. Per the germline V gene, CDR1 is MNHNS and CDR2 is SASEGT. The ends lost 6 bases at V and 4 bases at J; junction bases unmatched: 7. The CDR3 is 15 residues long. CDR3 region: CASSAPGQGAYEQYF. The CDR3 DNA sequence: TGTGCCAGCAGCGCACCGGGACAGGGGGCGTACGAGCAGTACTTC.

In this sample, this clonotype turned up many times. The J gene is TRBJ2-1, the V gene TRBV2, with D uncertain. The CDR3 runs 15 residues. The V end was cut by 2 bases, the J end by 4 bases, with 12 bases between. Germline CDR1 reads SNHLY; CDR2 reads FYNNEI. The CDR3 DNA reads TGTGCCAGCAGTGAATCCCTGGCAGCATACAATGAGCAGTTCTTC. As protein: CASSESLAAYNEQFF. Supplemented by reference TRBV2 and TRBJ2-1, the full variable domain reads EPEVTQTPSHQVTQMGQEVILRCVPISNHLYFYWYRQILGQKVEFLVSFYNNEISEKSEIFDDQFSVERPDGSNFTLKIRSTKLEDSAMYFCASSESLAAYNEQFFGPGTRLTVL.

This clonotype has just a few counts. The chain employs TRBV6-2 or TRBV6-3 and TRBJ2-1; no firm D call. The CDR3 totals 16 residues. CDR1 is MNHEY, CDR2 SVGEGT, per germline. V dropped 7 bases and J dropped 0 bases, with 16 bases sitting between them. The chain's CDR3 is CASTKVGGSSYNEQFF. The CDR3 DNA follows: TGTGCCAGCACCAAAGTCGGCGGTAGCTCCTACAATGAGCAGTTCTTC.

This clonotype turned up a few times. The rearrangement links TRBV6-1 to TRBJ1-6, with 9 bases matching TRBD1. The CDR3 has 18 residues. Germline V lookup: CDR1 MNHNS, CDR2 SASEGT. With V trimmed by 6 bases and J by 7 bases, 16 bases remained unmatched. The CDR3 here is CASRPYPTGTGPNSPLHF. The DNA for the CDR3 is TGTGCCAGCAGGCCATACCCTACCGGGACAGGGCCCAATTCACCCCTCCACTTT.

The V gene is TRBV5-6, the J gene TRBJ2-7; D is perhaps TRBD1 or TRBD2 (5 bases each). Trimming shortened V by 2 bases and J by 4 bases, and 16 bases separated the two germline ends. This CDR3 comprises 15 residues. CDR1 is SGHDT, CDR2 YYEEEE, per germline. The CDR3 protein is CASSLYSRDGYEQYF. In nucleotides, the CDR3 is TGTGCCAGCAGCTTATATTCCCGGGACGGGTACGAGCAGTACTTC. The whole variable domain, remainder taken from reference TRBV5-6 and TRBJ2-7, is DAGVTQSPTHLIKTRGQQVTLRCSPKSGHDTVSWYQQALGQGPQFIFQYYEEEERQRGNFPDRFSGHQFPNYSSELNVNALLLGDSALYLCASSLYSRDGYEQYFGPGTRLTVT.

This clonotype was counted at least ten times. This chain joins TRBV6-6 and TRBJ2-3; TRBD1 is a possible D gene (6 bases). The V end lost 4 bases, the J end lost 0 bases, and 14 bases lay between the germline ends. The CDR3 consists of 16 residues. The germline V gene encodes CDR1 MNHNY and CDR2 SVGAGI (reference sequence). CDR3 in DNA: TGTGCCAGCAGTTTTGACAGGCCCCGTAGCACAGATACGCAGTATTTT. This codes for CASSFDRPRSTDTQYF.

This clonotype was seen a handful of times. The chain recombines TRBV2 with TRBJ2-7, with D possibly matching TRBD2 (5 bases). The CDR3 contains 17 residues. Trimming took off 0 bases at V and 1 base at J, with 16 bases between the two ends. Germline-derived CDR1 and CDR2 are SNHLY and FYNNEI. CDR3 nucleotides: TGTGCCAGCAGTGAAGCATTCTTGAGCGGAGAGTCCTACGAGCAGTACTTC. Encoded protein: CASSEAFLSGESYEQYF.

The chain recombines TRBV10-3 with TRBJ2-1; 9 bases agree with TRBD2. Germline lookup yields CDR1 ENHRY and CDR2 SYGVKD. With V trimmed by 6 bases and J by 6 bases, 3 bases remained unmatched. There are 13 residues in the CDR3. Written as DNA, the CDR3 is TGTGCCATCAGAGGACTAGCGAGCAATGAGCAGTTCTTC. Residues: CAIRGLASNEQFF.

This clonotype was counted between two and nine times. The J gene is TRBJ1-2, the V gene TRBV2; no reliable D call. Looked up from germline, CDR1 is SNHLY and CDR2 is FYNNEI. V was trimmed by 11 bases and J by 0 bases, leaving 16 bases between them. The CDR3 loop spans 14 amino acids. The DNA for the CDR3 is TGTGCCCGCGGGTCAACCTCAACTAACTATGGCTACACCTTC. Translated: CARGSTSTNYGYTF.

V is TRBV11-3 and J is TRBJ1-2; 8 positions match TRBD1. CDR3 size: 15 residues. With V trimmed by 5 bases and J by 6 bases, 11 bases remained unmatched. Germline-derived CDR1 and CDR2 are SGHNT and YENEEA. In DNA, the CDR3 is TGTGCCAGCAGCATACCAAGAGGACAGGGTAATGGCTACACCTTC. Protein: CASSIPRGQGNGYTF.

As to this clonotype: One end of the junction fails to match germline, which may point to a read error. The CDR3 here is CASRPQLAGRPDAQYF. The CDR3, as DNA: TGTGCCAGCAGGCCCCAACTAGCGGGCCGGCCAGATGCGCAGTATTTT. This chain joins TRBV12-3 or TRBV12-4 and TRBJ2-3; 9 bases match TRBD2. The CDR3 consists of 16 residues.

This rearrangement joins TRBV28 to TRBJ1-5, with 9 bases lining up with TRBD1. J gave up 1 base and V 5 bases, and 6 bases lay outside the gene matches. This CDR3 region has 16 residues. Germline V gives CDR1 MDHEN, CDR2 SYDVKM. The CDR3 protein is CASSPPGQGSNQPQHF. In DNA, the CDR3 is TGTGCCAGCAGTCCACCGGGACAGGGAAGCAATCAGCCCCAGCATTTT.

In its sample, this clonotype was seen a few times. The chain carries TRBV20-1 and TRBJ2-1; D is ambiguous. The CDR3 extends over 12 amino acids. From germline, CDR1 is DFQATT and CDR2 SNEGSKA (reference sequence). V was trimmed by 1 base and J by 3 bases, leaving 4 bases between them. CDR3 DNA sequence: TGCAGTGCTAGAGGATACTACAATGAGCAGTTCTTC. As protein: CSARGYYNEQFF.

V usage is TRBV7-2 and J usage is TRBJ2-3; TRBD1 matches 7 bases. J gave up 2 bases and V 7 bases, and 12 bases lay outside the gene matches. CDR1 is SGHTA and CDR2 is FQGNSA in the germline V gene. This CDR3 has 16 amino acids. The CDR3: CASNLGGRGITDTQYF. Written as DNA, the CDR3 is TGTGCCAGCAACCTAGGTGGCAGGGGGATCACAGATACGCAGTATTTT.

This clonotype has just a few counts. This rearrangement joins TRBV28 to TRBJ2-2, with 8 bases fitting TRBD1. The germline V gene has CDR1 MDHEN and CDR2 SYDVKM. V shed 4 bases and J 7 bases; nucleotides not matched to a gene: 11. This CDR3 contains 16 residues. CDR3 amino acids: CASSSDGTGFRGELFF. CDR3 bases: TGTGCCAGCAGTTCTGACGGGACAGGTTTTCGCGGGGAGCTGTTTTTT. The entire variable domain, with the rest obtained from reference TRBV28 and TRBJ2-2, is as follows: DVKVTQSSRYLVKRTGEKVFLECVQDMDHENMFWYRQDPGLGLRLIYFSYDVKMKEKGDIPEGYSVSREKKERFSLILESASTNQTSMYLCASSSDGTGFRGELFFGEGSRLTVL.

This clonotype has a handful of counts. The V and J genes are TRBV5-1 and TRBJ2-1; no firm D call. CDR1 SGHRS and CDR2 YFSETQ come from the germline V gene. The CDR3 covers 15 residues. Trimming shortened V by 4 bases and J by 8 bases, and 19 bases separated the two germline ends. In nucleotides, the CDR3 is TGCGCCAGCAGCCCGGGTTTTTATCCAGGAGATGAGCAGTTCTTC. Encoded protein: CASSPGFYPGDEQFF.

The chain carries TRBV5-1 and TRBJ2-1; 10 bases map to TRBD2. Germline V gene lookup returns CDR1 SGHRS and CDR2 YFSETQ. The CDR3 covers 15 residues. V was clipped by 4 bases and J by 11 bases; unmatched bases: 12. The CDR3 DNA sequence: TGCGCCAGCAGCCAGGGGACTAGCGTTGGGTTTAAGCAGTTCTTC. Its protein product is CASSQGTSVGFKQFF.

This clonotype was seen once. The chain uses TRBV2 and TRBJ2-4; the D gene is possibly TRBD2 (5 bases). The J call may be faulty, since TRBJ2-7 better matches the DNA end. Germline CDR1 SNHLY, CDR2 FYNNEI. The CDR3 loop spans 13 amino acids. This chain's CDR3 is CASSLMRADEQYF. DNA for the CDR3: TGTGCCAGCAGTCTGATGCGGGCGGACGAGCAGTACTTC.